These 9 T cell receptor beta chains were sequenced from one sample in a study of blood T cell repertoires in COVID-19. The assay was immunoSEQ multiplex PCR, and TCRdb's table has in-frame clones only and misses some. The sample has approximately 200,000 clones, less than 90% seen once. The sample consisted of PBMCs or T cells enriched from blood (not recorded which). The origin of the receptors is a woman aged 30 to 39 who had been exposed to COVID-19.

Only one count was recorded for this clone. The chain combines TRBV3-1 (or the pseudogene TRBV3-2) with TRBJ1-2; no clear D. There are 14 residues in the CDR3. Germline CDR1 and CDR2: LGHDT and YNNKEL (reference sequence). V shed 4 bases and J shed 4 bases, with 13 bases lying between them. The DNA for the CDR3 is TGTGCCAGCAGCCCCCCAGGAGGAGGCTATGGCTACACCTTC. Residues: CASSPPGGGYGYTF.

This clone was seen at least ten times. V and J are TRBV28 and TRBJ1-6; D is ambiguous. The CDR3 contains 17 residues. Germline-derived CDR1 and CDR2 are MDHEN and SYDVKM. Trimming removed 6 bases at V and 8 bases at J, with 23 bases between. Here the CDR3 DNA reads TGTGCCAGCAGCCACGGAGGGATACGCAGGAGGGATTCACCCCTCCACTTT. It encodes CASSHGGIRRRDSPLHF.

This rearrangement joins TRBV3-1 (or the pseudogene TRBV3-2) to TRBJ1-1, with 7 bases aligning to TRBD1. J lost 0 bases, V lost 4 bases, and 2 bases had no gene match. Germline CDR1 and CDR2: LGHDT and YNNKEL (reference sequence). The CDR3 runs 14 residues. The CDR3 nucleotides read TGTGCCAGCAGCCTGGGACAGTTGAACACTGAAGCTTTCTTT. Protein product: CASSLGQLNTEAFF.

Only a few counts were recorded for this clone. The V call is TRBV19, the J call TRBJ2-1; the match to TRBD1 covers 8 bases. The CDR3 length is 19 residues. Germline assignment: CDR1 LNHDA and CDR2 SQIVND (reference sequence). J was trimmed by 0 bases and V by 1 base; bases with no gene match: 11. Written as DNA, the CDR3 is TGTGCCAGTAGTATAGGCCCCCTAAGGACAGGGTCCTCCTACAATGAGCAGTTCTTC. Its translation is CASSIGPLRTGSSYNEQFF.

CDR3 in amino acids: CASSLTPGSYEQYF. The CDR3 region has the DNA TGTGCCAGCAGCTTAACGCCGGGCTCCTACGAGCAGTACTTC. J is TRBJ2-7 and V is TRBV7-3; no reliable D call. With 0 bases removed from V and 0 bases from J, the gap between germline ends came to 6 bases. Germline values: CDR1 SGHTA, CDR2 FQGTGA. The CDR3 length is 14 residues.

V usage is TRBV6-5 and J usage is TRBJ1-2, with D unresolved. CDR1 and CDR2 (germline): MNHEY, SVGAGI. Trimming took off 7 bases at V and 4 bases at J, with 13 bases between the two ends. CDR3 length: 13 amino acids. The CDR3 sequence: CASTSGPGYGYTF. CDR3 bases: TGTGCCAGCACCTCGGGTCCTGGCTATGGCTACACCTTC.

The chain links TRBV7-3 to TRBJ1-1, with D tentatively TRBD1 (6 bases). Germline V gene data show CDR1 as SGHTA and CDR2 as FQGTGA. The CDR3 covers 14 residues. The germline V and J ends were trimmed by 5 bases and 1 base, with 11 bases remaining between them. The CDR3 nucleotides are TGTGCCAGCAGCCTCCAGGGGAAGAACACTGAAGCTTTCTTT. Residues: CASSLQGKNTEAFF.

The V and J genes are TRBV6-5 and TRBJ1-5; 8 bases agree with TRBD1. CDR3 length equals 15 residues. J lost 6 bases, V lost 5 bases, and 9 bases had no gene match. Germline V gene data show CDR1 as MNHEY and CDR2 as SVGAGI. CDR3 loop: CASSPQGAQGQPQHF. The CDR3 bases are TGTGCCAGCAGTCCTCAGGGGGCGCAGGGTCAGCCCCAGCATTTT.

The chain recombines TRBV5-1 with TRBJ2-3; TRBD2 agrees at 8 bases. The CDR3 runs to 15 residues. Germline trimming cut 4 bases from V and 3 bases from J; bases unmatched to any gene: 7. Germline CDR1 SGHRS, CDR2 YFSETQ. The CDR3: CASSPTGGATDTQYF. Here the CDR3 DNA reads TGCGCCAGCAGCCCAACGGGGGGGGCAACAGATACGCAGTATTTT.